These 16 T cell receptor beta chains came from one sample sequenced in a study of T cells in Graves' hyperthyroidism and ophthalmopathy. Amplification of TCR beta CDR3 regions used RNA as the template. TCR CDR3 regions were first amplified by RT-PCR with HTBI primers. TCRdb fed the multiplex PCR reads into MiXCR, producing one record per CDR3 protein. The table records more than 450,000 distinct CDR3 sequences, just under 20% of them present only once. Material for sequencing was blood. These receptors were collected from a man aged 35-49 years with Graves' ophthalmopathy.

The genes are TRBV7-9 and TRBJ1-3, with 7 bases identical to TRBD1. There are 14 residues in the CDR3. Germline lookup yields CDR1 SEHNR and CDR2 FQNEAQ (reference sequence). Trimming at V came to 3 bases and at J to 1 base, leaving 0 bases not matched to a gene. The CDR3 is CASSLGQSGNTIYF. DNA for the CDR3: TGTGCCAGCAGCTTGGGACAGTCTGGAAACACCATATATTTT.

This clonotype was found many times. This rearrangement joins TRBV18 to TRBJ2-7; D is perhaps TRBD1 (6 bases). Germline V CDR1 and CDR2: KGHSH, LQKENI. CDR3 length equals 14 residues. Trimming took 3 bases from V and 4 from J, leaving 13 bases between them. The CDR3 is CASSPTTGPYEQYF. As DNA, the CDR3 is TGTGCCAGCTCACCTACGACAGGCCCATACGAGCAGTACTTC.

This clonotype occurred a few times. In nucleotides, the CDR3 is TGTGCCAGCAGTCAGGGTTTCGGCTCACCCCTCCACTTT. Translation gives CASSQGFGSPLHF. The chain links TRBV27 to TRBJ1-6; tentative D call: TRBD1 (5 bases). Germline-derived CDR1 and CDR2 are MNHEY and SMNVEV (reference sequence). The V and J ends lost 5 bases and 10 bases respectively, with 12 bases between them. This CDR3 has 13 amino acids.

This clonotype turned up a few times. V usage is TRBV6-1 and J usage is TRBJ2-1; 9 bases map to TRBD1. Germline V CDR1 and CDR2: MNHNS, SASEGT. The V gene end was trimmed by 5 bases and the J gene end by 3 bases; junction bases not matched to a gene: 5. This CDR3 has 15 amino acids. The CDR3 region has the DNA TGTGCCAGCAGTCGGGGACAGGGTTTCTACAATGAGCAGTTCTTC. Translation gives CASSRGQGFYNEQFF.

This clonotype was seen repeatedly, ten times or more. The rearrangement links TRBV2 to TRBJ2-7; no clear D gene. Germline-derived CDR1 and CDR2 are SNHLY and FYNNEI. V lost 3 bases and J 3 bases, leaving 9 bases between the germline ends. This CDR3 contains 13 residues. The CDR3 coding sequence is TGTGCCAGCAGTGAGAACGCCAACTACGAGCAGTACTTC. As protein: CASSENANYEQYF.

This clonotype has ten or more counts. CDR3 residues: CAGTGDYGYTF. The CDR3 coding sequence is TGTGCCGGGACAGGGGACTATGGCTACACCTTC. The chain combines TRBV30 with TRBJ1-2; 10 positions agree with TRBD1. Trimming removed 8 bases from V and 3 bases from J; junction bases left unmatched: 0. The CDR3 extends over 11 amino acids. CDR1 and CDR2 from the germline V gene are GTSNPN and SVGIG (reference sequence).

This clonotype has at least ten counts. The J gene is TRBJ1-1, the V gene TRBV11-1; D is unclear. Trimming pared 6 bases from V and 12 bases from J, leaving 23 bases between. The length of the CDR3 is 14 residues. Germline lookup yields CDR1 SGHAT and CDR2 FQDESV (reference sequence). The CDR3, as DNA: TGTGCCAGCAGACTCGGGTTCGGGAAGGAAAGGACTTTCTTT. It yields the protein CASRLGFGKERTFF.

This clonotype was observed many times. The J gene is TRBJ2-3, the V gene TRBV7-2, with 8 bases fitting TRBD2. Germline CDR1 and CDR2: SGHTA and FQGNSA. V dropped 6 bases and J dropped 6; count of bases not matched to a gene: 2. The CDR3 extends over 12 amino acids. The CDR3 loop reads CASRREADTQYF. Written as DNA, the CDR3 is TGTGCCAGCAGGCGGGAGGCGGATACGCAGTATTTT. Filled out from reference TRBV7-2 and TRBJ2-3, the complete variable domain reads GAGVSQSPSNKVTEKGKDVELRCDPISGHTALYWYRQSLGQGLEFLIYFQGNSAPDKSGLPSDRFSAERTGGSVSTLTIQRTQQEDSAVYLCASRREADTQYFGPGTRLTVL.

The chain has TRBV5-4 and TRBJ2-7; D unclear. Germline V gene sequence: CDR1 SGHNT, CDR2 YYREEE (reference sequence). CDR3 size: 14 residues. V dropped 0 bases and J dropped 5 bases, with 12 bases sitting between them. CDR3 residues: CASSLVGPLHEQYF. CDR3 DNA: TGTGCCAGCAGCTTGGTCGGACCTCTCCACGAGCAGTACTTC.

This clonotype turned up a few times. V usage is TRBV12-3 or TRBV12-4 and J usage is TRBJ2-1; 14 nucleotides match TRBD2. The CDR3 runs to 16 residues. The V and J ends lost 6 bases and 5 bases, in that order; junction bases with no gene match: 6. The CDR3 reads CASRKMGLAGDNEQFF. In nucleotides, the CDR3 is TGTGCCAGCAGGAAAATGGGACTAGCGGGAGACAATGAGCAGTTCTTC.

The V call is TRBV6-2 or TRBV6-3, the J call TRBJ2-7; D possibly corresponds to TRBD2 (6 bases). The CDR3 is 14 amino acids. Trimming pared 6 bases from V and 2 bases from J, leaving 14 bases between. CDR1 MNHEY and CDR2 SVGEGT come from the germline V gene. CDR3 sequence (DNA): TGTGCCAGCAGACGACTAGAATCTGCCTACGAGCAGTACTTC. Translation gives CASRRLESAYEQYF.

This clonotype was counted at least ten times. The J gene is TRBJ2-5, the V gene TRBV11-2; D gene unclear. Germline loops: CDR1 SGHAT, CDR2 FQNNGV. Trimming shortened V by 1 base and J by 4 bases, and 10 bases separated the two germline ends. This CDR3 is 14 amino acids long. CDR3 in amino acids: CASSLVSGGETQYF. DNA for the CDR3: TGTGCCAGCAGCTTAGTGTCGGGCGGAGAGACCCAGTACTTC.

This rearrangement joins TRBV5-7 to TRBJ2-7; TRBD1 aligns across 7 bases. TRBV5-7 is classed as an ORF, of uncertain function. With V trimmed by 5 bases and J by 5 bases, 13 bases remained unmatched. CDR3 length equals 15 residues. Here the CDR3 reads CASSHTAKGADEQYF. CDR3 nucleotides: TGTGCCAGCAGTCATACCGCCAAGGGGGCGGACGAGCAGTACTTC.

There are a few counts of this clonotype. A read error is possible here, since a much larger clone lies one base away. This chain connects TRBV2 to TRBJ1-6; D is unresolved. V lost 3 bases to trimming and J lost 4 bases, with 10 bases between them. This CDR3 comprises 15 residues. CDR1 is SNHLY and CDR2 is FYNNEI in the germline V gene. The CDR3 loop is CASSESGPYNSPLHF. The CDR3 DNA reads TGTGCCAGCAGTGAGTCTGGGCCATATAATTCACCCCTCCACTTT.

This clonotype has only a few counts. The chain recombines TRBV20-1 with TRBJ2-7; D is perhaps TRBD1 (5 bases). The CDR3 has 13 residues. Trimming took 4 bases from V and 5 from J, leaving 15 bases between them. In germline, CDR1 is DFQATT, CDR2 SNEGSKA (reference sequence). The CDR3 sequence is CSANADSYHEQYF. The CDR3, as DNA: TGCAGTGCTAACGCAGACAGTTATCACGAGCAGTACTTC.

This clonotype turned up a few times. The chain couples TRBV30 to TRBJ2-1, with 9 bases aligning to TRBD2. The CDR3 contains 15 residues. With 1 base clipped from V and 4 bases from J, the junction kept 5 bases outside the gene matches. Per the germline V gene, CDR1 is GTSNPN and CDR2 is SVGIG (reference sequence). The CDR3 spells CAWSGGLAGYNEQFF. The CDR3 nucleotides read TGTGCCTGGAGTGGGGGCCTAGCGGGGTACAATGAGCAGTTCTTC. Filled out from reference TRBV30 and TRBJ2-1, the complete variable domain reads SQTIHQWPATLVQPVGSPLSLECTVEGTSNPNLYWYRQAAGRGLQLLFYSVGIGQISSEVPQNLSASRPQDRQFILSSKKLLLSDSGFYLCAWSGGLAGYNEQFFGPGTRLTVL.